This T cell receptor (beta chain) was profiled in a study of blood T cell repertoires in COVID-19. Across the study: Acute-phase and convalescent COVID-19 samples originated in the United States, Italy and Spain.

Per the study methods: Amplification with reference gene primers provided the estimates of nucleated cell counts. TCRdb keeps only in-frame clones here, not all; method: immunoSEQ multiplex PCR. The DNA was the basis for D and trimming; V, J and clone size are from that table. Counted here are 350,000 or so clones, 88% occurring once; the ten biggest clones make up 0.95% to 1.1%. This CDR3 has 15 amino acids. The germline V gene encodes CDR1 SGHRS and CDR2 YFSETQ. V shed 3 bases, J shed 2 bases, and the junction held 6 bases outside the gene matches. Cohorts were determined from participant-reported clinical history. Exposed enrollees encountered a COVID-19 case at some point within 2 weeks before study entry.

The sequenced material came from PBMCs or T cells enriched from blood (not recorded which). The source of this sequence is a woman in her twenties or thirties who had been exposed to COVID-19. The V gene is TRBV5-1, the J gene TRBJ2-7; 9 positions match TRBD1. The CDR3 here is CASSSTGTGPYEQYF. The CDR3, as DNA: TGCGCCAGCAGCTCGACCGGGACAGGGCCCTACGAGCAGTACTTC. The full variable domain, its missing parts supplied by reference TRBV5-1 and TRBJ2-7, is KAGVTQTPRYLIKTRGQQVTLSCSPISGHRSVSWYQQTPGQGLQFLFEYFSETQRNKGNFPGRFSGRQFSNSRSEMNVSTLELGDSALYLCASSSTGTGPYEQYFGPGTRLTVT.